The 16 T cell receptor beta chains presented below share a single source sample, sequenced in a study of early T cells in non-severe SARS-CoV-2 infection. One entry per CDR3 protein results from TCRdb running MiXCR on the 5' RACE reads. The profile shows 40,000 to 55,000 distinct CDR3 sequences, roughly 4% of them singletons. The material sequenced was whole blood. Receptors were obtained from an adult who was a healthcare worker with PCR-confirmed SARS-CoV-2 infection or an uninfected control (not recorded which).

This clonotype was observed at least ten times. V gene TRBV11-2 combines with J gene TRBJ1-1; perhaps TRBD1 as D (5 bases). The germline V gene encodes CDR1 SGHAT and CDR2 FQNNGV. The CDR3 is made up of 14 amino acids. Trimming stripped 5 bases from V and 5 bases from J, with 15 bases between. CDR3 protein: CASSHQGSGTEAFF. CDR3 sequence (DNA): TGTGCCAGCAGCCATCAGGGTTCTGGGACTGAAGCTTTCTTT.

The chain carries TRBV24-1 and TRBJ1-1, with D tentatively TRBD1 (6 bases). Germline V gene sequence: CDR1 KGHDR, CDR2 SFDVKD. This CDR3 region has 15 residues. V was trimmed by 5 bases and J by 7 bases, leaving 19 bases between them. This CDR3 reads CATSAGSGGAIEAFF. Here the CDR3 DNA reads TGTGCCACCAGTGCCGGGAGCGGGGGGGCGATTGAAGCTTTCTTT.

This clonotype was seen ten or more times. The chain employs TRBV27 and TRBJ2-1; 7 bases fit TRBD1. Germline loops: CDR1 MNHEY, CDR2 SMNVEV (reference sequence). The CDR3 length is 14 residues. The J segment lost 3 bases and the V segment lost 6 bases, leaving 5 bases of the junction unmatched. CDR3 sequence (DNA): TGTGCCAGCAGCGACAGGGCGGGCTACAATGAGCAGTTCTTC. Protein: CASSDRAGYNEQFF.

This clonotype was seen at least ten times. The chain recombines TRBV20-1 with TRBJ2-7, with unresolved D. The V end lost 1 base, the J end lost 2 bases, and 12 bases lay between the germline ends. This CDR3 contains 14 residues. Germline V gene data show CDR1 as DFQATT and CDR2 as SNEGSKA (reference sequence). For the CDR3, the DNA is TGCAGTGCTAGAGGGGTTGGCCCTCCCTACGAGCAGTACTTC. Translation gives CSARGVGPPYEQYF.

The genes are TRBV7-9 and TRBJ1-1; 11 bases align to TRBD1. CDR1 and CDR2 from the germline V gene are SEHNR and FQNEAQ (reference sequence). Trimming cost V 1 base and J 3 bases; bases outside gene matches: 4. The length of the CDR3 is 16 residues. CDR3 residues: CASSLEGQGVYTEAFF. CDR3 DNA: TGTGCCAGCAGCTTAGAGGGACAGGGGGTTTACACTGAAGCTTTCTTT. Looking up the rest from reference TRBV7-9 and TRBJ1-1 gives the full variable domain: DTGVSQNPRHKITKRGQNVTFRCDPISEHNRLYWYRQTLGQGPEFLTYFQNEAQLEKSRLLSDRFSAERPKGSFSTLEIQRTEQGDSAMYLCASSLEGQGVYTEAFFGQGTRLTVV.

This clonotype was picked up many times. The chain recombines TRBV7-2 with TRBJ2-5; D gene unclear. V shed 5 bases and J shed 2 bases, with 12 bases lying between them. Per germline, CDR1 SGHTA and CDR2 FQGNSA. The CDR3 extends over 14 amino acids. CDR3 in DNA: TGTGCCAGCAGCGATCGTTCTTTACAAGAGACCCAGTACTTC. Protein: CASSDRSLQETQYF.

CDR3 DNA sequence: TGTGCCAGTAGTATCGGCGGCGGCAATGAGCAGTTCTTC. As protein: CASSIGGGNEQFF. This rearrangement joins TRBV19 to TRBJ2-1; no reliable D call. Germline CDR1 LNHDA, CDR2 SQIVND (reference sequence). V lost 3 bases, J lost 6 bases, and 9 bases lay in between. There are 13 residues in the CDR3.

This clonotype is termed medium-sized. The J gene is TRBJ2-2, the V gene TRBV7-2; D ambiguous. The CDR3 contains 13 residues. Germline CDR1 SGHTA, CDR2 FQGNSA. Trimming removed 4 bases from V and 2 bases from J, with 5 bases in between. CDR3 nucleotide sequence: TGTGCCAGCAGCTACTCAAACACCGGGGAGCTGTTTTTT. Translated: CASSYSNTGELFF.

The chain uses TRBV5-6 and TRBJ2-1, with TRBD2 matching over 12 bases. The CDR3 is 15 amino acids. V shed 1 base, J shed 7 bases, and the junction held 3 bases outside the gene matches. Germline V gene sequence: CDR1 SGHDT, CDR2 YYEEEE. The CDR3 region is CASSLKLAGGNEQFF. The CDR3 DNA is TGTGCCAGCAGCTTGAAACTAGCGGGAGGAAATGAGCAGTTCTTC.

In this sample, this clonotype turned up many times. The chain recombines TRBV5-4 with TRBJ2-2; 8 bases fit TRBD1. The CDR3 runs to 14 residues. After removal of 2 bases from V and 7 bases from J, the junction contained 4 bases not matched to a gene. From germline, CDR1 is SGHNT and CDR2 YYREEE (reference sequence). CDR3 amino acids: CASSFAGGNGELFF. CDR3 coding DNA: TGTGCCAGCAGCTTCGCAGGGGGCAACGGGGAGCTGTTTTTT. The full variable domain, with the rest looked up from reference TRBV5-4 and TRBJ2-2, is ETGVTQSPTHLIKTRGQQVTLRCSSQSGHNTVSWYQQALGQGPQFIFQYYREEENGRGNFPPRFSGLQFPNYSSELNVNALELDDSALYLCASSFAGGNGELFFGEGSRLTVL.

This clonotype has at least ten counts. J is TRBJ2-7 and V is TRBV7-8; TRBD1 or TRBD2 may be the D gene (5 bases each). Germline CDR1 is SGHVS and CDR2 is FQNEAQ. V lost 0 bases and J 1 base, leaving 13 bases between the germline ends. The CDR3 sequence is 16 residues long. CDR3: CASSLAQYGASYEQYF. In DNA, the CDR3 is TGTGCCAGCAGCTTAGCGCAATACGGGGCGTCCTACGAGCAGTACTTC.

This clonotype was seen a handful of times. This chain joins TRBV12-3 or TRBV12-4 and TRBJ1-6; 10 bases map to TRBD1. J was trimmed by 8 bases and V by 5 bases; bases with no gene match: 3. The CDR3 contains 14 residues. The CDR3 is CASSEGTGDSPLHF. Written as DNA, the CDR3 is TGTGCCAGCAGTGAAGGGACAGGGGATTCACCCCTCCACTTT.

This clonotype was observed at least ten times. This chain joins TRBV5-5 and TRBJ2-7; unclear D gene. Deletions cut 1 base from V and 0 bases from J, with 8 bases between. Germline V gives CDR1 SGHKS, CDR2 YYEKEE (reference sequence). The CDR3 has 14 amino acids. In DNA form, the CDR3 reads TGTGCCAGCAGCTTGTTCCAGAGCTCCTACGAGCAGTACTTC. Translation gives CASSLFQSSYEQYF.

This clonotype occurred a few times. The V call is TRBV28, the J call TRBJ2-7; D might be TRBD1 (6 bases). Germline V gene sequence: CDR1 MDHEN, CDR2 SYDVKM. This CDR3 contains 13 residues. Trimming pared 8 bases from V and 4 bases from J, leaving 15 bases between. In DNA form, the CDR3 reads TGTGCCAGCGCTAAGACAGGAGGTTACGAGCAGTACTTC. Translating gives CASAKTGGYEQYF.

A few counts support this clonotype. Here the CDR3 DNA reads TGTGCCATCAGTGAGTCGACGAGCGGGAGGGCCCTCACAGATACGCAGTATTTT. It translates to CAISESTSGRALTDTQYF. The chain uses TRBV10-3 and TRBJ2-3; TRBD2 agrees at 10 bases. The ends lost 0 bases at V and 2 bases at J; junction bases unmatched: 8. Germline V CDR1 and CDR2: ENHRY, SYGVKD. This CDR3 is 18 amino acids long.

This clonotype was counted at least ten times. This chain links TRBV6-5 with TRBJ1-6, with D possibly matching TRBD1 (5 bases). This CDR3 comprises 13 residues. The ends were cut back, 6 bases at V and 14 bases at J, with 17 bases in the middle. From germline, CDR1 is MNHEY and CDR2 SVGAGI. In nucleotides, the CDR3 is TGTGCCAGCAGCCCGCGCGACAGTTCGTCCCTCCACTTT. Its protein product is CASSPRDSSSLHF.